Below, one TCR beta chain is given with its context. Its antigen is not identified. The data belong to a study of T cells in tumors after PD-1 blockade. Study details: Prior checkpoint blockade, systemic immunosuppressant use, or anti-cancer therapy within 4 weeks excluded patients. A subset received ongoing vismodegib 150 mg daily alongside anti-PD-1 therapy.

The CDR3 extends over 12 amino acids. CDR1 is SNHLY, CDR2 FYNNEI, per germline. V gave up 1 base and J gave up 14 bases, with 14 bases separating them. Study-level points and caveats: Some novel exhausted tumor clones appeared in pre-treatment blood, suggesting peripheral recruitment.

Using immunoSEQ multiplex PCR, the repertoire was profiled, and TCRdb retains in-frame clones only, with some absent. The sample includes under 2,500 clones, 60% to 80% of them seen just once. The chain recombines TRBV2 with TRBJ1-2; D gene uncertain. This TCR was recovered from a human donor with basal cell carcinoma. Sequenced material: tumor tissue, taken after anti-PD-1 treatment. DNA of the CDR3: TGTGCCAGCAGTGAAGGGGTCAGATCCGTGACCTTC. It yields the protein CASSEGVRSVTF.